This T cell receptor beta chain emerged from a study of blood T cell repertoires in COVID-19. TCRdb's table, derived via immunoSEQ multiplex PCR, lists solely in-frame clones and lacks some. The sample consists of about 320,000 clones, around 85% of them appearing once. Donors were grouped by their self-reported clinical history. The sequencing sample was made of PBMCs or T cells enriched from blood (not recorded which). The TCR sequence derives from a woman under 40 who had been exposed to COVID-19.

CDR3 in amino acids: CASSPQVRVQSSDEAFF. CDR3 in DNA: TGCGCCAGCAGCCCCCAAGTCAGGGTTCAGTCTTCGGATGAAGCTTTCTTT. The chain links TRBV4-1 to TRBJ1-1, with a possible D match to TRBD1 (5 bases). V shed 4 bases and J shed 7 bases, with 25 bases lying between them. CDR1 MGHRA and CDR2 YSYEKL come from the germline V gene. The CDR3 has 17 amino acids.